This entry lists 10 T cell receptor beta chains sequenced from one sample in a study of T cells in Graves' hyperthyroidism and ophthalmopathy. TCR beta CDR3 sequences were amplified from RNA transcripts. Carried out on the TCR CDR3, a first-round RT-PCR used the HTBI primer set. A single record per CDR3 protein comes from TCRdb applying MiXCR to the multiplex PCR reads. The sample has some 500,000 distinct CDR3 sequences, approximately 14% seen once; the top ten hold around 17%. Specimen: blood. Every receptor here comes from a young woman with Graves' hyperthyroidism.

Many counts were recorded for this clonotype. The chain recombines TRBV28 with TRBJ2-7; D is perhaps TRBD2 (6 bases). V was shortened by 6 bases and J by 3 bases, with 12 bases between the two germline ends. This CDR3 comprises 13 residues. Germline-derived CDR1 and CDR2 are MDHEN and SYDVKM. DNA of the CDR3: TGTGCCAGCAGGGGGGGAGGTAACTACGAGCAGTACGTC. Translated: CASRGGGNYEQYV.

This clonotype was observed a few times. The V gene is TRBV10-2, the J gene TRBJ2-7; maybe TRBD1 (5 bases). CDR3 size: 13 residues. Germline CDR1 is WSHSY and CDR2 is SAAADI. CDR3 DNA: TGCGCTAGCAGTGACCCGGACACCTACGAGCAGTACGTC. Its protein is CASSDPDTYEQYV.

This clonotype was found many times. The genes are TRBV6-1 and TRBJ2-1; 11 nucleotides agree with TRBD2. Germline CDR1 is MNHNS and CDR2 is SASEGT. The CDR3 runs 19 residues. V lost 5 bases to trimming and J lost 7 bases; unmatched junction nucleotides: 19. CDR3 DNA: TGTGCCAGCAGTCGCGTGGGTAGCGGGAGGGCCTGGGTTTGGAATGAGCAGTTCTTC. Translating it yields CASSRVGSGRAWVWNEQFF.

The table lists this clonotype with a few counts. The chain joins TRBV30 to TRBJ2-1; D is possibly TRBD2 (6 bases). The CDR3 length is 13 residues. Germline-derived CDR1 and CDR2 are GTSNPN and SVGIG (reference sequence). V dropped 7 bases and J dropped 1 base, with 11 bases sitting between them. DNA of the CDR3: TGTGCCTCACTCGGGACTTCCTACAATGAGCAGTTCTTC. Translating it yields CASLGTSYNEQFF.

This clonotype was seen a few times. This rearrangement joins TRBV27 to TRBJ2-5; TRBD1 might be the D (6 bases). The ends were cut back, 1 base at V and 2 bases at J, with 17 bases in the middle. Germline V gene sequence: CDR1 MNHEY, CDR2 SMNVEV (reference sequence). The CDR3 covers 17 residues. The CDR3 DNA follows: TGTGCCAGCAGTTTATTATCGGGGCGGACAGAACAAGAGACCCAGTACTTC. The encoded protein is CASSLLSGRTEQETQYF.

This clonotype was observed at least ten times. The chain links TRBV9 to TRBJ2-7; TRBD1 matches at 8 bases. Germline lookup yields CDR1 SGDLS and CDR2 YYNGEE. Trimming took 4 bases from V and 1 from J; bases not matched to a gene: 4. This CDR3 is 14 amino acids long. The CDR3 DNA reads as TGTGCCAGCAGCTTACAGGGGGATTCCTACGAGCAGTACTTC. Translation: CASSLQGDSYEQYF.

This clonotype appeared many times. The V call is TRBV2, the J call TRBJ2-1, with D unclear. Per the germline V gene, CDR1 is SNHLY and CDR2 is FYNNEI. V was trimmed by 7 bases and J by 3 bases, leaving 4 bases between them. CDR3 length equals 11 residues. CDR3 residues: CASTGYNEQFF. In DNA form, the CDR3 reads TGTGCCAGCACTGGCTACAATGAGCAGTTCTTC.

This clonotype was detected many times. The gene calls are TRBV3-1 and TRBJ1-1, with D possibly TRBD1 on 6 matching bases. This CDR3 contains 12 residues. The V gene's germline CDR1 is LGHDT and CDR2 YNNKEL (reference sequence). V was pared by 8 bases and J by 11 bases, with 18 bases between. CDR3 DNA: TGTGCCAGCTCGATTGGGCCAGGGGAGGCTTTCTTT. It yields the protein CASSIGPGEAFF.

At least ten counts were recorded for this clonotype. The CDR3 here is CASSGAHTEAFF. DNA for the CDR3: TGTGCCAGCAGCGGGGCGCACACTGAAGCTTTCTTT. J is TRBJ1-1 and V is TRBV11-3, with a possible D match to TRBD1 (5 bases). The V gene's germline CDR1 is SGHNT and CDR2 YENEEA. The CDR3 is 12 residues long. Between the trimmed V and J ends, which lost 5 bases and 3 bases, there was a span of 7 bases.

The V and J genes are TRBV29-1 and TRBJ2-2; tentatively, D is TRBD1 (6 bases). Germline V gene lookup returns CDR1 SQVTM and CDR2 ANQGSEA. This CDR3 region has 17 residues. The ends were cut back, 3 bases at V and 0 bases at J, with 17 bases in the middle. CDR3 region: CSVDHPGHRSNTGELFF. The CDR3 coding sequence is TGCAGCGTTGATCATCCGGGACACCGGTCGAACACCGGGGAGCTGTTTTTT.